This T cell receptor beta chain was documented in a study of T cell repertoires in cytomegalovirus infection. On the study more broadly: The authors used CMV epitopes that were HLA-C-restricted (recently identified) and HLA-B-restricted (well studied). In public TCR beta signatures, there were indications of both CMV infection and matching HLA type.

Study-wide results and limits: Cumulative public TCR beta family frequency identified carriers of CMV plus the relevant HLA. HLA-C-restricted, CMV-specific TCR beta clonotypes were dominant ex vivo.

Concerning this clonotype: Its antigen remains unidentified.

TCRdb reanalysed the reads using MiXCR and keeps one entry per CDR3 protein. The table has around 900,000 distinct CDR3 sequences, around 30% seen once; the top ten hold roughly 13%. The V gene lost 6 bases and the J gene lost 1 base, with 15 bases spanning the gap. This CDR3 comprises 15 residues. This rearrangement joins TRBV12-3 or TRBV12-4 to TRBJ1-2; unclear D gene. The sequence came from a human donor in good health (CMV status not recorded). Some clones in this sample may be carry-over from other donors' samples. The starting material was cultured CD8+ T cells from PBMCs, obtained from culture after CMV antigen stimulation. CDR3 nucleotide sequence: TGTGCCAGCAGCCCCAACCCCACACTTAACTATGGCTACACCTTC. It is translated as CASSPNPTLNYGYTF.